The entry below describes one T cell receptor (beta chain). The antigen is undetermined. This specimen comes from a study of post-analysis software for immune sequencing data. The CDR3 extends over 16 amino acids. Germline values: CDR1 SEHNR, CDR2 FQNEAQ (reference sequence). Deletions cut 1 base from V and 3 bases from J, with 15 bases between. Study results and caveats: A few TRBV segments occurring more often in patients than controls included TRBV5-6, TRBV5-1 and TRBV20-1.

Unique molecular identifiers were carried by the TCR beta cDNA libraries. MiXCR was run by TCRdb on the PCR reads, yielding one entry per CDR3 protein. Found here are almost 700,000 distinct CDR3 sequences, about 60% of them singletons; the top ten hold about 11%. The gene calls are TRBV7-9 and TRBJ1-2; D gene ambiguous. Sequenced: blood. This TCR was sampled from a girl between 2 and 10 years old with multiple sclerosis. DNA for the CDR3: TGTGCCAGCAGCTTAGTTCGGGGAGGGAGCGACTATGGCTACACCTTC. It codes for CASSLVRGGSDYGYTF.